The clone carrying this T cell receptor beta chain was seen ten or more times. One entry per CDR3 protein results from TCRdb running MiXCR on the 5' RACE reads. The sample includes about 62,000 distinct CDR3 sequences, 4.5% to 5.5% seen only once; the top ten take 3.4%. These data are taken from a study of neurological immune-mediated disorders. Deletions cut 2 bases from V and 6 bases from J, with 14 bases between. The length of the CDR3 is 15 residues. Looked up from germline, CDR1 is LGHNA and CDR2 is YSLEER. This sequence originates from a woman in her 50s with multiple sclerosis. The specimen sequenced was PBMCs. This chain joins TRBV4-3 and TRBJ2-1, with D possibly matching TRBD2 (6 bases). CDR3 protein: CASSQNGPGGNEQFF. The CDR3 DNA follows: TGCGCCAGCAGCCAAAACGGGCCCGGGGGCAATGAGCAGTTCTTC.